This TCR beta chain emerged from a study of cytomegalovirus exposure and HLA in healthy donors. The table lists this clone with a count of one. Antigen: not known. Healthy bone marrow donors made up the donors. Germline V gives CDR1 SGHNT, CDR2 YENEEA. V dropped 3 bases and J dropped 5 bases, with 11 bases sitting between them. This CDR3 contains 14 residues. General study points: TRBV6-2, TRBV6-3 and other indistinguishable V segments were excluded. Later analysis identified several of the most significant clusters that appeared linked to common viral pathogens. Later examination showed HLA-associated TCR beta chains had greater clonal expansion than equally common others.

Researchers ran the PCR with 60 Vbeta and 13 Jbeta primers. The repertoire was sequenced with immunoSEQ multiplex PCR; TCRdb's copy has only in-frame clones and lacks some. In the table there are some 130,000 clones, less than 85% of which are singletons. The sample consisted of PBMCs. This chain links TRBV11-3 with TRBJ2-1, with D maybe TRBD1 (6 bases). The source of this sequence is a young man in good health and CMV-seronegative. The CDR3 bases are TGTGCCAGCAGCTTTGGACAGACCCACAATGAGCAGTTCTTC. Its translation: CASSFGQTHNEQFF.